This T cell receptor beta chain was retrieved from a study of shared clonotypes between healthy human individuals. Sequencing used immunoSEQ multiplex PCR; TCRdb keeps in-frame clones, though not all of them. Among about 1.5 million clones, approximately 98% were seen once, and the ten largest hold less than 0.55%. V lost 4 bases and J lost 5; bases outside the gene matches: 13. CDR1 and CDR2 (germline): SGHRS, YFSETQ. The length of the CDR3 is 17 residues. This chain connects TRBV5-1 to TRBJ2-7; 12 bases align to TRBD2. The source is a young man in good health. Sequences were obtained from naive CD4+ T cells sorted from blood. Sample subset: CD45RA+ positively selected. This chain's CDR3 is CASSRDRRLAGVNEQYF. The CDR3 DNA reads as TGCGCCAGCAGCCGGGACCGTAGACTAGCGGGAGTAAACGAGCAGTACTTC.